Listed below are T cell receptor beta chains from one sample, sequenced in a study of CD8+ T cells in alopecia areata. Here immunoSEQ multiplex PCR was the method, and the copy in TCRdb shows in-frame clones only, minus some. The sample lists roughly 20,000 clones, more than 60% seen once, with 5.5% to 6.5% in the top ten. The specimen comprised skin, sampled at week 0. Receptors were obtained from a human donor with alopecia areata. The CDR3 runs from the conserved cysteine through the conserved F or W. Fields, in order: CDR3 protein, CDR3 DNA, V gene, J gene, D gene, clone size. A D gene is named only where the DNA matches it firmly. Size is stated for part of the rows, as once, few or many counts, or as a class when the clone is expanded.

cdr3_aa: CASGGGHSNTGELFF
cdr3_nt: TGTGCCAGCGGTGGCGGACACTCGAACACCGGGGAGCTGTTTTTT
v_call: TRBV6-1
j_call: TRBJ2-2
d_call: .
clone_size: .

cdr3_aa: CASSFDRGLNTEAFF
cdr3_nt: TGCGCCAGCAGCTTCGACAGGGGGTTGAACACTGAAGCTTTCTTT
v_call: TRBV5-1
j_call: TRBJ1-1
d_call: TRBD1
clone_size: .

cdr3_aa: CASSLWSGNEQFF
cdr3_nt: TGTGCCAGCAGCCTCTGGAGTGGGAATGAGCAGTTCTTC
v_call: TRBV9
j_call: TRBJ2-1
d_call: .
clone_size: .

cdr3_aa: CASSLERGSPLHF
cdr3_nt: TGTGCCAGCAGCTTAGAAAGGGGGTCGCCCCTCCACTTT
v_call: TRBV7-8
j_call: TRBJ1-6
d_call: .
clone_size: .

cdr3_aa: CASSLGWGTEAFF
cdr3_nt: TGTGCCAGCAGCTTAGGTTGGGGCACTGAAGCTTTCTTT
v_call: TRBV7-9
j_call: TRBJ1-1
d_call: .
clone_size: .

cdr3_aa: CASSQPGLAGETQYF
cdr3_nt: TGCGCCAGCAGCCAACCAGGACTAGCGGGGGAGACCCAGTACTTC
v_call: TRBV4-3
j_call: TRBJ2-5
d_call: TRBD2
clone_size: .

cdr3_aa: CASSLLRDEQFF
cdr3_nt: TGTGCCAGCAGCTTACTCAGGGATGAGCAGTTCTTC
v_call: TRBV11-1
j_call: TRBJ2-1
d_call: .
clone_size: .

cdr3_aa: CASSQAPGGVYYEQYF
cdr3_nt: TGTGCCAGCAGCCAAGCCCCTGGCGGGGTCTACTACGAGCAGTACTTC
v_call: TRBV14
j_call: TRBJ2-7
d_call: .
clone_size: .

cdr3_aa: CASSSSGWTSGGAYEQYF
cdr3_nt: TGTGCCAGCAGCTCGAGCGGATGGACTAGCGGGGGGGCCTACGAGCAGTACTTC
v_call: TRBV7-9
j_call: TRBJ2-7
d_call: TRBD2
clone_size: few

cdr3_aa: CASKGDFAEAFF
cdr3_nt: TGCGCCAGCAAGGGGGACTTCGCTGAAGCTTTCTTT
v_call: TRBV5-1
j_call: TRBJ1-1
d_call: .
clone_size: .

cdr3_aa: CASSLVPGQGIGNSPLHF
cdr3_nt: TGCGCCAGCAGCTTGGTCCCCGGACAGGGGATCGGGAATTCACCCCTCCACTTT
v_call: TRBV5-1
j_call: TRBJ1-6
d_call: TRBD1
clone_size: few

cdr3_aa: CASSPGAGFNEAFF
cdr3_nt: TGTGCCAGCAGCCCCGGGGCAGGGTTTAATGAAGCTTTCTTT
v_call: TRBV5-6
j_call: TRBJ1-1
d_call: .
clone_size: .

cdr3_aa: CASKFRAGPNEQFF
cdr3_nt: TGTGCCAGCAAATTTCGGGCTGGACCGAATGAGCAGTTCTTC
v_call: TRBV25-1
j_call: TRBJ2-1
d_call: .
clone_size: .

cdr3_aa: CASSGGGRPTGELFF
cdr3_nt: TGTGCCAGCAGCGGAGGGGGTCGGCCTACCGGGGAGCTGTTTTTT
v_call: TRBV7-9
j_call: TRBJ2-2
d_call: .
clone_size: .

cdr3_aa: CATSRASGGEQYF
cdr3_nt: TGTGCCACCAGCAGAGCTTCAGGGGGTGAGCAGTACTTC
v_call: TRBV15
j_call: TRBJ2-7
d_call: TRBD1
clone_size: few

cdr3_aa: CASSPRGAATQETQYF
cdr3_nt: TGTGCCAGCAGCCCCAGGGGGGCGGCGACCCAAGAGACCCAGTACTTC
v_call: TRBV7-9
j_call: TRBJ2-5
d_call: .
clone_size: once

cdr3_aa: CASSLRVAGDNEQFF
cdr3_nt: TGCGCCAGCAGCTTGAGGGTAGCGGGGGATAATGAGCAGTTCTTC
v_call: TRBV5-1
j_call: TRBJ2-1
d_call: TRBD2
clone_size: .

cdr3_aa: CSVEESEDTYGYTF
cdr3_nt: TGCAGCGTTGAAGAGTCGGAGGACACCTATGGCTACACCTTC
v_call: TRBV29-1
j_call: TRBJ1-2
d_call: .
clone_size: .

cdr3_aa: CASSVANNGGGTDTQYF
cdr3_nt: TGTGCCAGCAGCGTAGCTAACAACGGCGGGGGGACAGATACGCAGTATTTT
v_call: TRBV9
j_call: TRBJ2-3
d_call: TRBD2
clone_size: .

cdr3_aa: CASSYGQGNEQYF
cdr3_nt: TGTGCCAGCAGTTACGGACAGGGGAACGAGCAGTACTTC
v_call: TRBV6-6
j_call: TRBJ2-7
d_call: TRBD1
clone_size: .

cdr3_aa: CASSLPGQGADIQYF
cdr3_nt: TGTGCCAGCAGCCTACCGGGACAGGGGGCGGACATTCAGTACTTC
v_call: TRBV6-5
j_call: TRBJ2-4
d_call: TRBD1
clone_size: few

cdr3_aa: CASSIAPSRTIHHTTNEKLFF
cdr3_nt: TGTGCCAGTAGTATAGCCCCCTCGAGAACCATTCATCACACAACTAATGAAAAACTGTTTTTT
v_call: TRBV19
j_call: TRBJ1-4
d_call: .
clone_size: .

cdr3_aa: CASRDRGQGSNQPQHF
cdr3_nt: TGTGCCAGCAGGGACAGGGGGCAGGGAAGCAATCAGCCCCAGCATTTT
v_call: TRBV6-6
j_call: TRBJ1-5
d_call: TRBD1
clone_size: .

cdr3_aa: CASSVASGTGVHEQYF
cdr3_nt: TGCGCCAGCAGCGTGGCTTCCGGGACAGGGGTCCACGAGCAGTACTTC
v_call: TRBV5-1
j_call: TRBJ2-7
d_call: TRBD1
clone_size: few

cdr3_aa: CASGGDQPQHF
cdr3_nt: TGTGCCAGCGGGGGGGATCAGCCCCAGCATTTT
v_call: TRBV10-3
j_call: TRBJ1-5
d_call: .
clone_size: few

cdr3_aa: CASSFFTAPNEKLFF
cdr3_nt: TGTGCCAGCAGCTTCTTTACCGCACCTAATGAAAAACTGTTTTTT
v_call: TRBV7-6
j_call: TRBJ1-4
d_call: .
clone_size: .

cdr3_aa: CASSFPGQGGILYGYTF
cdr3_nt: TGTGCCAGCAGCTTCCCCGGACAGGGGGGAATCCTATATGGCTACACCTTC
v_call: TRBV7-2
j_call: TRBJ1-2
d_call: TRBD1
clone_size: .